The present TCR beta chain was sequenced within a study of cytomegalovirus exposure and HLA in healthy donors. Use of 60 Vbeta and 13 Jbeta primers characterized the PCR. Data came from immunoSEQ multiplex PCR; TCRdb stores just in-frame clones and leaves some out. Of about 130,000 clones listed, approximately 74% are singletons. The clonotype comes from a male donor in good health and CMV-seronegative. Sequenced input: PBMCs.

The CDR3 loop reads CATSRGLGRTSHTYEQYF. In nucleotides, the CDR3 is TGTGCCACCAGCAGAGGGCTTGGGCGGACTTCACACACCTACGAGCAGTACTTC. The chain is built from TRBV15 and TRBJ2-7; a possible D gene is TRBD2 (5 bases). This CDR3 region has 18 residues. CDR1 is LNHNV, CDR2 YYDKDF, per germline (reference sequence). With 1 base removed from V and 2 bases from J, the gap between germline ends came to 21 bases.